The clone carrying this T cell receptor beta chain came up a few times. Time point in this sample: persistent/refractory GD, antithyroid drugs over 5 years with positive TRAb. The TCR library was prepared using RNA isolated from PBMCs. The data belong to a study of regulatory T cells in long-lasting Graves disease. Arm-PCR of CDR3 regions and iRepertoire HTBI primers were the basis on which TCR beta libraries were built. TCRdb reanalysed the multiplex PCR reads using MiXCR and keeps one entry per CDR3 protein. The data contain approximately 400,000 distinct CDR3 sequences, more than 20% of them singletons. The TCR sequence derives from a female donor with Graves disease. Sequenced material: peripheral blood mononuclear cells (PBMCs), taken when the disease was refractory, from a patient treated with antithyroid drugs.

CDR3 coding DNA: TGTGCCTGGAGTCTAGGGGTTCTCTACGAGCAGTACTTC. Translated: CAWSLGVLYEQYF. This chain joins TRBV30 and TRBJ2-7; TRBD1 might be the D (5 bases). The germline CDR1 and CDR2 sequences are GTSNPN and SVGIG (reference sequence). V was clipped by 2 bases and J by 3 bases, with 11 bases between them. The CDR3 runs 13 residues. The full variable domain, rest sourced from reference TRBV30 and TRBJ2-7, is SQTIHQWPATLVQPVGSPLSLECTVEGTSNPNLYWYRQAAGRGLQLLFYSVGIGQISSEVPQNLSASRPQDRQFILSSKKLLLSDSGFYLCAWSLGVLYEQYFGPGTRLTVT.